A selection of T cell receptor beta chains follows, all from one sample in a study of blood T cell repertoires in COVID-19. Sequenced by immunoSEQ multiplex PCR; TCRdb stores in-frame clones only, minus some. The sample consists of tens of thousands of clones, roughly 89% of them appearing once. The sample was peripheral blood. These receptors all stem from a man between 60 and 70 years old with COVID-19, enrolled during active disease. Both conserved end residues are part of each CDR3. A D gene is named only where the DNA matches it firmly. Size values are once, few and many counts, or a class for expanded clones, and some rows have none.

D gene: NA; J gene: TRBJ2-1; V gene: TRBV6-2/TRBV6-3; clone size: NA; CDR3 protein: CASSPGWGGDEQFF; CDR3 DNA: TGTGCCAGCAGTCCAGGGTGGGGGGGCGATGAGCAGTTCTTC
D gene: NA; J gene: TRBJ1-2; V gene: TRBV29-1; clone size: NA; CDR3 protein: CSVDESYGYTF; CDR3 DNA: TGCAGCGTTGATGAGAGCTATGGCTACACCTTC
D gene: NA; J gene: TRBJ1-2; V gene: TRBV5-5; clone size: NA; CDR3 protein: CASSLDAGDYGYTF; CDR3 DNA: TGTGCCAGCAGCTTGGATGCGGGAGACTATGGCTACACCTTC
D gene: NA; J gene: TRBJ1-1; V gene: TRBV6-2/TRBV6-3; clone size: few; CDR3 protein: CASSRRGGNTEAFF; CDR3 DNA: TGTGCCAGCAGTAGGAGGGGGGGAAACACTGAAGCTTTCTTT
D gene: NA; J gene: TRBJ1-5; V gene: TRBV19; clone size: NA; CDR3 protein: CASTFQGNQPQHF; CDR3 DNA: TGTGCCAGTACGTTTCAGGGCAATCAGCCCCAGCATTTT
D gene: TRBD1; J gene: TRBJ1-3; V gene: TRBV30; clone size: NA; CDR3 protein: CAWPTGTGNTIYF; CDR3 DNA: TGTGCCTGGCCGACAGGGACTGGAAACACCATATATTTT
D gene: TRBD2; J gene: TRBJ2-1; V gene: TRBV15; clone size: NA; CDR3 protein: CATSRGGLAGGRYNEQFF; CDR3 DNA: TGTGCCACCAGCAGAGGGGGGCTAGCGGGAGGAAGATACAATGAGCAGTTCTTC
D gene: TRBD2; J gene: TRBJ2-2; V gene: TRBV5-4; clone size: NA; CDR3 protein: CASSRWLAGAGTGELFF; CDR3 DNA: TGTGCCAGCAGCCGCTGGCTAGCGGGAGCCGGCACCGGGGAGCTGTTTTTT
D gene: NA; J gene: TRBJ2-1; V gene: TRBV24-1; clone size: NA; CDR3 protein: CATSDYTGTQQFF; CDR3 DNA: TGTGCCACCAGTGATTACACCGGGACTCAACAGTTCTTC
D gene: TRBD1; J gene: TRBJ1-4; V gene: TRBV27; clone size: many; CDR3 protein: CASSLGQGDEKLFF; CDR3 DNA: TGTGCCAGCAGTTTAGGGCAGGGGGATGAAAAACTGTTTTTT
D gene: TRBD2; J gene: TRBJ2-1; V gene: TRBV30; clone size: NA; CDR3 protein: CAWRSGSTRNEQFF; CDR3 DNA: TGTGCCTGGAGAAGCGGGAGTACACGTAATGAGCAGTTCTTC
D gene: TRBD2; J gene: TRBJ2-7; V gene: TRBV10-3; clone size: once; CDR3 protein: CAISGGSYEQYF; CDR3 DNA: TGTGCCATCAGTGGCGGGAGCTACGAGCAGTACTTC
D gene: TRBD2; J gene: TRBJ2-1; V gene: TRBV4-1; clone size: NA; CDR3 protein: CASSQSGTSGSNEQFF; CDR3 DNA: TGCGCCAGCAGCCAGTCCGGGACTAGCGGGAGTAATGAGCAGTTCTTC
D gene: TRBD1; J gene: TRBJ1-1; V gene: TRBV2; clone size: few; CDR3 protein: CASSVGTGTEAFF; CDR3 DNA: TGTGCCAGCAGCGTAGGGACAGGCACTGAAGCTTTCTTT
D gene: TRBD1; J gene: TRBJ1-1; V gene: TRBV24-1; clone size: NA; CDR3 protein: CATSQRQGAEAFF; CDR3 DNA: TGTGCCACCAGTCAAAGACAGGGAGCTGAAGCTTTCTTT
D gene: TRBD1; J gene: TRBJ1-4; V gene: TRBV7-9; clone size: NA; CDR3 protein: CASSPQGATNEKLFF; CDR3 DNA: TGTGCCAGCAGCCCCCAGGGGGCGACTAATGAAAAACTGTTTTTT
D gene: TRBD1; J gene: TRBJ1-4; V gene: TRBV5-1; clone size: NA; CDR3 protein: CASSLVGTGEGKLFF; CDR3 DNA: TGCGCCAGCAGCTTGGTTGGGACAGGGGAGGGAAAACTGTTTTTT
D gene: TRBD1; J gene: TRBJ2-1; V gene: TRBV24-1; clone size: NA; CDR3 protein: CATSDPRQGLNEQFF; CDR3 DNA: TGTGCCACCAGTGACCCTCGACAGGGCCTGAATGAGCAGTTCTTC
D gene: NA; J gene: TRBJ2-1; V gene: TRBV28; clone size: NA; CDR3 protein: CASSSERHNEQFF; CDR3 DNA: TGTGCCAGCAGTTCGGAGAGACACAATGAGCAGTTCTTC
D gene: NA; J gene: TRBJ2-5; V gene: TRBV18; clone size: NA; CDR3 protein: CASSPQERETQYF; CDR3 DNA: TGTGCCAGCTCACCCCAGGAAAGGGAGACCCAGTACTTC
D gene: NA; J gene: TRBJ1-1; V gene: TRBV5-1; clone size: NA; CDR3 protein: CASSPEGFVAEAFF; CDR3 DNA: TGCGCCAGCAGCCCGGAGGGGTTTGTGGCTGAAGCTTTCTTT
D gene: NA; J gene: TRBJ2-7; V gene: TRBV5-1; clone size: NA; CDR3 protein: CASSLGGAGRYEQYF; CDR3 DNA: TGCGCCAGCAGCTTGGGCGGGGCAGGCCGCTACGAGCAGTACTTC
D gene: TRBD2; J gene: TRBJ2-3; V gene: TRBV5-1; clone size: NA; CDR3 protein: CASSLEPSGRVDTQYF; CDR3 DNA: TGCGCCAGCAGCTTGGAGCCTAGCGGGAGGGTGGATACGCAGTATTTT
D gene: TRBD2; J gene: TRBJ2-1; V gene: TRBV10-1; clone size: NA; CDR3 protein: CASSDAAGGSYNEQFF; CDR3 DNA: TGCGCCAGCAGTGATGCCGCGGGAGGGTCCTACAATGAGCAGTTCTTC
D gene: NA; J gene: TRBJ2-5; V gene: TRBV14; clone size: NA; CDR3 protein: CASSRIGRKETQYF; CDR3 DNA: TGTGCCAGCAGCCGCATCGGTAGAAAGGAGACCCAGTACTTC
D gene: TRBD2; J gene: TRBJ2-5; V gene: TRBV4-1; clone size: NA; CDR3 protein: CASSRDTGTSGNQETQYF; CDR3 DNA: TGCGCCAGCAGCCGGGATACCGGGACTAGCGGGAACCAAGAGACCCAGTACTTC
D gene: NA; J gene: TRBJ2-5; V gene: TRBV14; clone size: few; CDR3 protein: CASSWTAQETQYF; CDR3 DNA: TGTGCCAGCAGCTGGACAGCTCAAGAGACCCAGTACTTC
D gene: TRBD1; J gene: TRBJ1-1; V gene: TRBV6-5; clone size: NA; CDR3 protein: CASTPTGESTEAFF; CDR3 DNA: TGTGCCAGCACTCCGACAGGGGAGAGCACTGAAGCTTTCTTT
D gene: NA; J gene: TRBJ2-7; V gene: TRBV19; clone size: NA; CDR3 protein: CASSIGAAPSYEQYF; CDR3 DNA: TGTGCCAGTAGTATAGGGGCAGCTCCATCCTACGAGCAGTACTTC
D gene: NA; J gene: TRBJ2-7; V gene: TRBV7-9; clone size: few; CDR3 protein: CASSSRGPYEQYF; CDR3 DNA: TGTGCCAGCAGCTCCAGGGGACCCTACGAGCAGTACTTC
D gene: TRBD1; J gene: TRBJ2-1; V gene: TRBV28; clone size: NA; CDR3 protein: CASSLWGQGTNEQFF; CDR3 DNA: TGTGCCAGCAGTTTATGGGGACAGGGAACCAATGAGCAGTTCTTC
D gene: NA; J gene: TRBJ2-7; V gene: TRBV4-1; clone size: NA; CDR3 protein: CASSSRGDTYEQYF; CDR3 DNA: TGCGCCAGCAGCTCCCGGGGGGACACCTACGAGCAGTACTTC
D gene: NA; J gene: TRBJ2-7; V gene: TRBV3-1/TRBV3-2; clone size: NA; CDR3 protein: CASSQGRRVSEQYF; CDR3 DNA: TGTGCCAGCAGCCAAGGCCGCAGGGTGAGCGAGCAGTACTTC
D gene: TRBD2; J gene: TRBJ2-3; V gene: TRBV19; clone size: once; CDR3 protein: CASSLRSRTSGFSTDTQYF; CDR3 DNA: TGTGCCAGTTCCCTCAGGTCCCGGACTAGCGGGTTTAGCACAGATACGCAGTATTTT
D gene: TRBD1; J gene: TRBJ1-2; V gene: TRBV4-2; clone size: once; CDR3 protein: CASSQDLNQGGYGYTF; CDR3 DNA: TGTGCCAGCAGCCAAGATCTAAACCAGGGGGGCTATGGCTACACCTTC
D gene: NA; J gene: TRBJ1-4; V gene: TRBV27; clone size: NA; CDR3 protein: CASARTEASEKLFF; CDR3 DNA: TGTGCCAGTGCACGGACAGAGGCAAGTGAAAAACTGTTTTTT
D gene: NA; J gene: TRBJ2-5; V gene: TRBV28; clone size: NA; CDR3 protein: CASSSFEANQETQYF; CDR3 DNA: TGTGCCAGCAGCTCATTCGAGGCCAACCAAGAGACCCAGTACTTC
D gene: TRBD1; J gene: TRBJ1-4; V gene: TRBV24-1; clone size: NA; CDR3 protein: CATSSGTGHEKLFF; CDR3 DNA: TGTGCCACCAGTTCCGGGACAGGGCATGAAAAACTGTTTTTT
D gene: TRBD1; J gene: TRBJ2-2; V gene: TRBV19; clone size: NA; CDR3 protein: CASRTGTGPYGELFF; CDR3 DNA: TGTGCCAGTAGAACCGGGACAGGGCCCTATGGGGAGCTGTTTTTT
D gene: NA; J gene: TRBJ2-6; V gene: TRBV7-3; clone size: NA; CDR3 protein: CASSLQGSYRASGANVLTF; CDR3 DNA: TGTGCCAGCAGCTTGCAAGGGTCATACAGGGCCTCTGGGGCCAACGTCCTGACTTTC
D gene: NA; J gene: TRBJ2-5; V gene: TRBV9; clone size: NA; CDR3 protein: CASSVGIDQETQYF; CDR3 DNA: TGTGCCAGCAGCGTAGGAATAGATCAAGAGACCCAGTACTTC